A single sample gave rise to the 10 T cell receptor beta chains below, sequenced in a study of T cell changes during pregnancy in multiple sclerosis. Produced via immunoSEQ multiplex PCR; TCRdb's table is partial and in-frame only. The sample includes around 70,000 clones, 80% to 95% seen only once; the top ten take under 0.3%. This specimen was CD4+ T cells from peripheral blood mononuclear cells, taken after pregnancy. The receptors were sampled from a female donor with multiple sclerosis, enrolled in a pregnancy study.

The rearrangement joins TRBV7-8 to TRBJ2-1; D is possibly TRBD2 (5 bases). V gave up 1 base and J gave up 8 bases, with 15 bases separating them. Germline CDR1 SGHVS, CDR2 FQNEAQ. The CDR3 is 15 residues long. The CDR3 nucleotides are TGTGCCAGCAGCTTAGGAGGACGGGGTCACGATGAGCAGTTCTTC. This translates into CASSLGGRGHDEQFF.

The chain carries TRBV27 and TRBJ1-1; the D is unclear. There are 13 residues in the CDR3. CDR1 and CDR2 (germline): MNHEY, SMNVEV (reference sequence). Trimming pared 5 bases from V and 0 bases from J, leaving 7 bases between. The CDR3 DNA sequence: TGTGCCAGCAGTCCACGGTTGAACACTGAAGCTTTCTTT. It codes for CASSPRLNTEAFF.

This clone was detected only once. The chain uses TRBV6-5 and TRBJ1-2; D call uncertain. Germline CDR1 reads MNHEY; CDR2 reads SVGAGI. This CDR3 comprises 15 residues. Deletions cut 2 bases from V and 0 bases from J, with 10 bases between. CDR3 protein: CASSYGGASNYGYTF. CDR3 in DNA: TGTGCCAGCAGTTACGGCGGAGCCTCTAACTATGGCTACACCTTC.

This clone turned up a few times. The J gene is TRBJ1-1, the V gene TRBV5-1, with TRBD1 as a possible D gene (5 bases). Trimming left V 9 bases short and J 4 bases short, with 19 bases between. Germline lookup yields CDR1 SGHRS and CDR2 YFSETQ. This CDR3 has 14 residues. The CDR3 reads CATKPGGMTTEAFF. The CDR3 region has the DNA TGCGCCACTAAGCCCGGGGGTATGACCACTGAAGCTTTCTTT.

V usage is TRBV14 and J usage is TRBJ2-3, with TRBD1 matching 9 bases. The V and J ends lost 3 bases and 2 bases, in that order; junction bases with no gene match: 3. The germline CDR1 and CDR2 sequences are SGHDN and FVKESK. The length of the CDR3 is 15 residues. Here the CDR3 reads CASSHGTGITDTQYF. The CDR3 bases are TGTGCCAGCAGCCATGGGACAGGGATCACAGATACGCAGTATTTT.

V is TRBV10-3 and J is TRBJ1-2; D possibly corresponds to TRBD1 (5 bases). V was pared by 0 bases and J by 6 bases, with 11 bases between. Germline V gives CDR1 ENHRY, CDR2 SYGVKD. The CDR3 has 14 residues. CDR3 residues: CAISESGRGDGYTF. CDR3 in DNA: TGTGCCATCAGTGAGTCAGGTAGGGGCGATGGCTACACCTTC.

The V and J genes are TRBV29-1 and TRBJ2-7, with 9 nucleotides matching TRBD1. V lost 4 bases to trimming and J lost 6 bases; unmatched junction nucleotides: 7. Germline V gene sequence: CDR1 SQVTM, CDR2 ANQGSEA. The CDR3 consists of 13 residues. CDR3 sequence reads: CSVAETGGLEQYF. The CDR3 DNA reads as TGCAGCGTTGCCGAGACAGGGGGGCTCGAGCAGTACTTC.

V and J are TRBV30 and TRBJ1-6, with D possibly being TRBD1 (5 bases). V lost 8 bases and J 5 bases, leaving 16 bases between the germline ends. Germline V gene data show CDR1 as GTSNPN and CDR2 as SVGIG (reference sequence). The CDR3 has 14 amino acids. The CDR3 bases are TGTGCCGGATCCGGGGGGGTGAATAATTCACCCCTCCACTTT. Its translation is CAGSGGVNNSPLHF.

The chain combines TRBV7-2 with TRBJ1-2; 8 nucleotides agree with TRBD1. The CDR3 spans 17 residues. Germline V CDR1 and CDR2: SGHTA, FQGNSA. With V trimmed by 7 bases and J by 7 bases, 20 bases remained unmatched. The chain's CDR3 is CASTLRAGGADSAGYTF. The CDR3 bases are TGTGCCAGCACCCTTCGAGCAGGGGGCGCCGATTCGGCTGGCTACACCTTC.

This chain uses TRBV9 with TRBJ2-3; 9 positions agree with TRBD2. Germline CDR1 reads SGDLS; CDR2 reads YYNGEE. The V segment lost 0 bases and the J segment 1 base; nucleotides outside the gene matches: 3. The length of the CDR3 is 16 residues. The CDR3 loop reads CASSVDASGGTDTQYF. The DNA for the CDR3 is TGTGCCAGCAGCGTAGATGCTAGCGGGGGCACAGATACGCAGTATTTT.